The source of this TCR beta chain is a study of Ad26.COV2.S vaccination and SARS-CoV-2 variants. Assay used: immunoSEQ multiplex PCR; TCRdb lists only in-frame clones, some missing. The sample records around 370,000 clones, approximately 90% being singletons. Germline-derived CDR1 and CDR2 are MNHEY and SVGAGI. V shed 8 bases and J shed 1 base, with 8 bases lying between them. The CDR3 is 12 amino acids. Only one count was recorded for this clone. Sequences were derived from peripheral blood, sampled after recovery from COVID-19. The TCR comes from a human donor who had recovered from COVID-19. The chain carries TRBV6-5 and TRBJ1-1; D unclear. The chain's CDR3 is CASRWGNTEAFF. CDR3 bases: TGTGCCAGCCGGTGGGGGAACACTGAAGCTTTCTTT.